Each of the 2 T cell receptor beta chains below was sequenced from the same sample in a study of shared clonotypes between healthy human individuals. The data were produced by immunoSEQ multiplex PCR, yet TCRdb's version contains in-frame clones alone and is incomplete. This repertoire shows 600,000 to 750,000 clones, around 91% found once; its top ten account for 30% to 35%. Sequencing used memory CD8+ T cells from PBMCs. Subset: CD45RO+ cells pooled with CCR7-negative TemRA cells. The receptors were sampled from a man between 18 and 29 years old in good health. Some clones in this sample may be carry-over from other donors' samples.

The CDR3 bases are TGTGCCAGCAGTTTAGCTACCGGGACAGAAGTTAACTATGGCTACACCTTC. It codes for CASSLATGTEVNYGYTF. V and J are TRBV27 and TRBJ1-2; 7 nucleotides match TRBD1. The CDR3 has 17 amino acids. CDR1 and CDR2 (germline): MNHEY, SMNVEV (reference sequence). V shed 2 bases and J 1 base; nucleotides not matched to a gene: 10.

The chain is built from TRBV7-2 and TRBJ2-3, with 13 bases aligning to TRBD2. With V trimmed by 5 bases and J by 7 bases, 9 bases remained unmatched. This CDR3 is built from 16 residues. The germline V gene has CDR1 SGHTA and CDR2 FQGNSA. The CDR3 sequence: CASSPQGLAGSYTQYF. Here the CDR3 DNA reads TGTGCCAGCAGCCCACAGGGACTAGCGGGATCCTATACGCAGTATTTT.